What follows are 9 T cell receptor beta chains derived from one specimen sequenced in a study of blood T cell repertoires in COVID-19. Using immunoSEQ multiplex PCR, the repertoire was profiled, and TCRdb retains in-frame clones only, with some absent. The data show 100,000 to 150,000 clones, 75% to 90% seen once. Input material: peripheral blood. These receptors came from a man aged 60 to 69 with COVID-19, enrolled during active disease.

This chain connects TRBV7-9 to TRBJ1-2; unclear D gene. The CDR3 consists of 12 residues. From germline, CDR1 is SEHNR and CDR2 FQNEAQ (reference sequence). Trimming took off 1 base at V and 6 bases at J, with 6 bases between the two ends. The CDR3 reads CASSLGGDGYTF. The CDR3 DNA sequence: TGTGCCAGCAGCTTAGGCGGGGATGGCTACACCTTC.

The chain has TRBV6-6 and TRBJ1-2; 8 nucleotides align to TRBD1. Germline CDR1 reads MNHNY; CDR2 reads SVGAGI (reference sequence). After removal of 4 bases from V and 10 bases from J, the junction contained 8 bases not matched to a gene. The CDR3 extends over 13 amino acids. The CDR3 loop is CASSWTGSEYYTF. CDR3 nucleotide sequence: TGTGCCAGCAGTTGGACAGGGTCGGAATACTACACCTTC.

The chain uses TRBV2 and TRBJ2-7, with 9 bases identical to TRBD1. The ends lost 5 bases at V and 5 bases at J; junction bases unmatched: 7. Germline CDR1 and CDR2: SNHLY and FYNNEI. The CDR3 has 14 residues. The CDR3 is CASSLGQGRDEQYF. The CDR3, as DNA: TGTGCCAGCAGTCTTGGACAGGGGCGGGACGAGCAGTACTTC.

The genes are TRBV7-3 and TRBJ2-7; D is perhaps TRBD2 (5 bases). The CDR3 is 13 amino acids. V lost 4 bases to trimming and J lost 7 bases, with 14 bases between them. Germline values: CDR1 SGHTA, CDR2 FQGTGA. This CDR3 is CASSSHGSGEQYF. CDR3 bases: TGTGCCAGCAGCTCACACGGGTCGGGGGAGCAGTACTTC.

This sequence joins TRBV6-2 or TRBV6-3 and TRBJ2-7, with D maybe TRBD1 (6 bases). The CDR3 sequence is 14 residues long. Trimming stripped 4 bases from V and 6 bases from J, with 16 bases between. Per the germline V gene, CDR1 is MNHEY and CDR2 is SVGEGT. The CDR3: CASSSGQFRGEQYF. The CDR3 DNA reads TGTGCCAGCAGTTCCGGACAGTTTCGGGGCGAGCAGTACTTC.

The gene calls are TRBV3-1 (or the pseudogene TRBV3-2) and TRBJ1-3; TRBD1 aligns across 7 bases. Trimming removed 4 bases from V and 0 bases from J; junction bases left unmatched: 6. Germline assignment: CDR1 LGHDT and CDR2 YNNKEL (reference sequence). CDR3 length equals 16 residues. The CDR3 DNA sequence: TGTGCCAGCAGCCCGATGGGACAGAGCTCTGGAAACACCATATATTTT. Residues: CASSPMGQSSGNTIYF.

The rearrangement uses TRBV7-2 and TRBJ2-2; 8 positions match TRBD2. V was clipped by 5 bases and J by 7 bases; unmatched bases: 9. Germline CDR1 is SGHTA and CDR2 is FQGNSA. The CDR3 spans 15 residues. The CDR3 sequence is CASSPFRGGIGELFF. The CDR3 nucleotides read TGTGCCAGCAGCCCATTCCGGGGGGGTATCGGGGAGCTGTTTTTT.

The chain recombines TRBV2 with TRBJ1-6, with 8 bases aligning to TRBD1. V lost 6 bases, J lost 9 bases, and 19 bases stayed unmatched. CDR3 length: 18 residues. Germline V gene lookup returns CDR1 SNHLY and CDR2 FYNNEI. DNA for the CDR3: TGTGCCAGCAGATTGACAGGGGACTCTGGGGGAATCGGTTCACCCCTCCACTTT. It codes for CASRLTGDSGGIGSPLHF. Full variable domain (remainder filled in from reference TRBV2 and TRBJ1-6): EPEVTQTPSHQVTQMGQEVILRCVPISNHLYFYWYRQILGQKVEFLVSFYNNEISEKSEIFDDQFSVERPDGSNFTLKIRSTKLEDSAMYFCASRLTGDSGGIGSPLHFGNGTRLTVT.

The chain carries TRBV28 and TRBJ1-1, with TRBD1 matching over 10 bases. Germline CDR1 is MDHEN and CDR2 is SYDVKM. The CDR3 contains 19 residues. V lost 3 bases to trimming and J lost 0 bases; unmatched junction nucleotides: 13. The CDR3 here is CASSLAGPGQGTLNTEAFF. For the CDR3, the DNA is TGTGCCAGCAGTTTGGCGGGCCCGGGACAGGGGACGTTGAACACTGAAGCTTTCTTT. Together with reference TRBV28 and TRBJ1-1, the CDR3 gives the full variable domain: DVKVTQSSRYLVKRTGEKVFLECVQDMDHENMFWYRQDPGLGLRLIYFSYDVKMKEKGDIPEGYSVSREKKERFSLILESASTNQTSMYLCASSLAGPGQGTLNTEAFFGQGTRLTVV.